These 28 T cell receptor beta chains share one sample of origin, sequenced in a study of blood T cell repertoires in COVID-19. TCRdb's copy holds only in-frame clones and misses some; the assay was immunoSEQ multiplex PCR. The repertoire has some 230,000 clones, roughly four fifths of them found once; the top ten carry 3% to 3.5%. Sequencing was carried out using peripheral blood. These receptors all come from a woman aged 30 to 39 who had recovered from COVID-19.

The rearrangement joins TRBV7-3 to TRBJ2-1; the match to TRBD2 covers 9 bases. The CDR3 extends over 18 amino acids. Germline assignment: CDR1 SGHTA and CDR2 FQGTGA. Germline trimming cut 1 base from V and 5 bases from J; bases unmatched to any gene: 12. The CDR3 DNA reads as TGTGCCAGCAGCTTAAAAGGTGGTAGCGGGAGTAGGCACAATGAGCAGTTCTTC. Translating it yields CASSLKGGSGSRHNEQFF.

The chain combines TRBV28 with TRBJ2-1; possibly TRBD2 for D (5 bases). The CDR3 spans 15 residues. V was cut by 6 bases and J by 4 bases, with 16 bases left in between. Germline CDR1 is MDHEN and CDR2 is SYDVKM. The chain's CDR3 is CASSHRGLGYNEQFF. DNA for the CDR3: TGTGCCAGCAGCCATAGAGGGTTAGGGTACAATGAGCAGTTCTTC.

J is TRBJ1-2 and V is TRBV18; D gene uncertain. This CDR3 is built from 13 residues. Deletions cut 3 bases from V and 1 base from J, with 6 bases between. From germline, CDR1 is KGHSH and CDR2 LQKENI. CDR3 amino acids: CASSPGSNYGYTF. The DNA of the CDR3 is TGTGCCAGCTCACCGGGCAGTAACTATGGCTACACCTTC.

The genes are TRBV27 and TRBJ2-7; D possibly corresponds to TRBD1 (6 bases). In germline, CDR1 is MNHEY, CDR2 SMNVEV (reference sequence). Trimming stripped 2 bases from V and 2 bases from J, with 13 bases between. This CDR3 contains 15 residues. The chain's CDR3 is CASSLQGIRPYEQYF. In DNA form, the CDR3 reads TGTGCCAGCAGTTTACAGGGGATCAGGCCCTACGAGCAGTACTTC.

This clone was seen once. This rearrangement joins TRBV7-9 to TRBJ2-3; 8 nucleotides line up with TRBD2. Germline lookup yields CDR1 SEHNR and CDR2 FQNEAQ (reference sequence). The CDR3 contains 17 residues. V lost 1 base and J lost 0; bases outside the gene matches: 6. The CDR3 DNA follows: TGTGCCAGCAGCTTAGGCCCGTCTAGCGGGAGCACAGATACGCAGTATTTT. It encodes CASSLGPSSGSTDTQYF.

This CDR3 reads CASSQGRGNEQFF. The CDR3 DNA reads as TGCGCCAGCAGCCAAGGCAGGGGGAATGAGCAGTTCTTC. This sequence joins TRBV4-1 and TRBJ2-1, with 7 bases lining up with TRBD1. Trimming removed 1 base from V and 7 bases from J; junction bases left unmatched: 1. The CDR3 contains 13 residues. Germline V CDR1 and CDR2: MGHRA, YSYEKL.

The rearrangement uses TRBV28 and TRBJ1-5; no definite D call. Looked up from germline, CDR1 is MDHEN and CDR2 is SYDVKM. The CDR3 spans 14 residues. CDR3 bases: TGTCCCCGCACAATCCTAGAGACCAATCAGCCCCAGCATTTT. As protein: CPRTILETNQPQHF.

The chain combines TRBV10-3 with TRBJ2-5, with 10 positions matching TRBD1. Germline V CDR1 and CDR2: ENHRY, SYGVKD. The ends lost 4 bases at V and 4 bases at J; junction bases unmatched: 6. The CDR3 has 15 residues. This CDR3 is CAISVTGGGLETQYF. CDR3 coding DNA: TGTGCCATCAGTGTGACAGGGGGCGGGTTAGAGACCCAGTACTTC.

The chain carries TRBV3-1 (or the pseudogene TRBV3-2) and TRBJ1-2; 7 bases are shared with TRBD1. This CDR3 is 15 amino acids long. CDR1 LGHDT and CDR2 YNNKEL come from the germline V gene (reference sequence). Trimming took 1 base from V and 6 from J; bases not matched to a gene: 8. Written as DNA, the CDR3 is TGTGCCAGCAGCCAAGGACAGGGCAGATCGAATGGCTACACCTTC. Protein: CASSQGQGRSNGYTF.

The rearrangement joins TRBV11-1 to TRBJ2-5; 10 bases map to TRBD1. The ends lost 0 bases at V and 5 bases at J; junction bases unmatched: 3. Germline V lookup: CDR1 SGHAT, CDR2 FQDESV (reference sequence). This CDR3 has 15 residues. The CDR3 DNA reads as TGTGCCAGCAGCTTAGCTATGGACAGGGGGGAGACCCAGTACTTC. Translation: CASSLAMDRGETQYF.

This chain connects TRBV7-3 to TRBJ2-3; 7 bases fit TRBD2. Germline CDR1 is SGHTA and CDR2 is FQGTGA. The V segment lost 2 bases and the J segment 4 bases; nucleotides outside the gene matches: 6. CDR3 length: 15 amino acids. The CDR3 region is CASSLGDYQADTQYF. The DNA of the CDR3 is TGTGCCAGCAGCTTAGGGGACTATCAGGCAGATACGCAGTATTTT.

This chain joins TRBV28 and TRBJ2-7; the D gene is possibly TRBD1 (6 bases). Germline values: CDR1 MDHEN, CDR2 SYDVKM. The CDR3 extends over 14 amino acids. V lost 6 bases to trimming and J lost 2 bases, with 14 bases between them. The CDR3 DNA reads as TGTGCCAGCAGCTTGGGGACATTCACCTACGAGCAGTACTTC. It specifies CASSLGTFTYEQYF.

V gene TRBV5-1 combines with J gene TRBJ2-1; possible D gene TRBD2, 6 bases. V gave up 0 bases and J gave up 0 bases, with 13 bases separating them. Per germline, CDR1 SGHRS and CDR2 YFSETQ. The CDR3 runs to 17 residues. CDR3 region: CASSLGPAGSSYNEQFF. CDR3 DNA: TGCGCCAGCAGCTTGGGCCCAGCGGGCAGCTCCTACAATGAGCAGTTCTTC.

This clone has more than one count but fewer than ten. The V gene is TRBV5-1, the J gene TRBJ2-7; the match to TRBD2 covers 11 bases. The CDR3 totals 15 residues. Trimming took 6 bases from V and 1 from J; bases not matched to a gene: 6. Germline V lookup: CDR1 SGHRS, CDR2 YFSETQ. The CDR3 DNA sequence: TGCGCCAGCACATACCTAGCGGGAGGTTCCTACGAGCAGTACTTC. Its protein product is CASTYLAGGSYEQYF.

V usage is TRBV9 and J usage is TRBJ1-4; D is unresolved. Germline V gives CDR1 SGDLS, CDR2 YYNGEE. The CDR3 has 14 residues. Trimming stripped 4 bases from V and 3 bases from J, with 10 bases between. The CDR3 protein is CASSRGLSNEKLFF. CDR3 sequence (DNA): TGTGCCAGCAGCAGAGGGTTATCTAATGAAAAACTGTTTTTT.

The table lists this clone with a few counts. This chain uses TRBV6-1 with TRBJ2-2; possible D gene TRBD2, 5 bases. Germline V gene data show CDR1 as MNHNS and CDR2 as SASEGT. Trimming took off 3 bases at V and 2 bases at J, with 13 bases between the two ends. There are 16 residues in the CDR3. CDR3 sequence (DNA): TGTGCCAGCAGTGACCTAGCATTGGGTAACACCGGGGAGCTGTTTTTT. Translated: CASSDLALGNTGELFF.

The CDR3 here is CASSYGSGGITEAFF. DNA of the CDR3: TGTGCCAGCAGTTACGGGAGCGGAGGAATCACTGAAGCTTTCTTT. The rearrangement links TRBV28 to TRBJ1-1; no definite D call. The CDR3 is 15 amino acids. Germline V gives CDR1 MDHEN, CDR2 SYDVKM. V lost 4 bases and J 4 bases, leaving 16 bases between the germline ends.

V gene TRBV28 combines with J gene TRBJ1-6; D is possibly TRBD1 (6 bases). Germline CDR1 and CDR2: MDHEN and SYDVKM. V lost 3 bases and J 7 bases, leaving 10 bases between the germline ends. CDR3 length: 14 residues. In nucleotides, the CDR3 is TGTGCCAGCAGTTTGCCCAGGGGCAATTCACCCCTCCACTTT. Its protein is CASSLPRGNSPLHF.

This clone appeared once. The chain employs TRBV9 and TRBJ1-4; TRBD1 might be the D (6 bases). Germline CDR1 SGDLS, CDR2 YYNGEE. The CDR3 contains 13 residues. The germline V and J ends were trimmed by 4 bases and 8 bases, with 12 bases remaining between them. The CDR3 sequence is CASSQGSWEKLFF. In DNA form, the CDR3 reads TGTGCCAGCAGCCAGGGGAGTTGGGAAAAACTGTTTTTT. The variable domain in full, completed from reference TRBV9 and TRBJ1-4, reads DSGVTQTPKHLITATGQRVTLRCSPRSGDLSVYWYQQSLDQGLQFLIQYYNGEERAKGNILERFSAQQFPDLHSELNLSSLELGDSALYFCASSQGSWEKLFFGSGTQLSVL.

This rearrangement joins TRBV6-5 to TRBJ2-2; 7 nucleotides line up with TRBD1. The V gene end was trimmed by 6 bases and the J gene end by 4 bases; junction bases not matched to a gene: 5. The CDR3 is 14 residues long. Germline CDR1 and CDR2: MNHEY and SVGAGI. CDR3 sequence (DNA): TGTGCCAGCAGCAGACAGGGTGGCACCGGGGAGCTGTTTTTT. Amino acid sequence: CASSRQGGTGELFF.

The V and J genes are TRBV7-3 and TRBJ1-1; TRBD1 might be the D (5 bases). This CDR3 is built from 14 residues. Trimming pared 5 bases from V and 4 bases from J, leaving 14 bases between. The V gene's germline CDR1 is SGHTA and CDR2 FQGTGA. The CDR3 DNA sequence: TGTGCCAGCAGCAACGGGGCAGCGGGCACTGAAGCTTTCTTT. The encoded protein is CASSNGAAGTEAFF.

This clone was observed a single time. This sequence may be a read error, since a much larger clone differs from it by one base. The genes are TRBV7-8 and TRBJ1-2; D uncertain. V was cut by 3 bases and J by 1 base, with 6 bases left in between. This CDR3 region has 13 residues. Germline V gives CDR1 SGHVS, CDR2 FQNEAQ. Written as DNA, the CDR3 is TGTGCCAGCAGCTTGAACAGTAACTATGGCTACACCTTC. Translation: CASSLNSNYGYTF.

This sequence joins TRBV29-1 and TRBJ2-7, with TRBD2 matching over 10 bases. CDR1 is SQVTM, CDR2 ANQGSEA, per germline. This CDR3 has 16 amino acids. The trim removed 2 bases at V and 3 bases at J, leaving 10 bases unmatched. CDR3 nucleotide sequence: TGCAGCGTTGAACTAGCGGGAGACTTCCCTCTCTACGAGCAGTACTTC. This translates into CSVELAGDFPLYEQYF.

The V call is TRBV6-5, the J call TRBJ2-5, with 10 bases matching TRBD1. This CDR3 region has 16 residues. The germline CDR1 and CDR2 sequences are MNHEY and SVGAGI. Trimming took 4 bases from V and 5 from J; bases not matched to a gene: 10. CDR3 coding DNA: TGTGCCAGCAGTTCCACCGGGACAGGGGCGGGTGAGACCCAGTACTTC. Amino acids: CASSSTGTGAGETQYF.

This rearrangement joins TRBV7-9 to TRBJ2-1; no definite D call. V lost 3 bases and J lost 1, with 13 bases in between. Germline V gene data show CDR1 as SEHNR and CDR2 as FQNEAQ (reference sequence). The CDR3 consists of 16 residues. CDR3 sequence: CASSFVLESSYNEQFF. DNA for the CDR3: TGTGCCAGCAGCTTTGTCCTAGAGTCTTCCTACAATGAGCAGTTCTTC.

Notes on this clone: A read error may explain this, as a much larger clone is one base away. Within the sample, other DNA sequences also encode this same CDR3. The chain recombines TRBV19 with TRBJ1-5; 7 nucleotides match TRBD1. The V gene's germline CDR1 is LNHDA and CDR2 SQIVND (reference sequence). The CDR3 is 14 amino acids. The junction had 5 bases not matched to a gene; V was cut back by 3 bases and J by 6 bases. The CDR3 DNA reads TGTGCCAGTAGTATGGGGCAGGGGGGTCAGCCCCAGCATTTT. As protein: CASSMGQGGQPQHF.

J is TRBJ1-2 and V is TRBV30, with 9 bases aligning to TRBD1. The CDR3 contains 15 residues. The trim removed 3 bases at V and 0 bases at J, leaving 5 bases unmatched. Germline assignment: CDR1 GTSNPN and CDR2 SVGIG (reference sequence). CDR3 nucleotide sequence: TGTGCCTGGAGCAAGGGACAGGGTTCTAACTATGGCTACACCTTC. This translates into CAWSKGQGSNYGYTF. Variable domain in full (rest from reference TRBV30 and TRBJ1-2): SQTIHQWPATLVQPVGSPLSLECTVEGTSNPNLYWYRQAAGRGLQLLFYSVGIGQISSEVPQNLSASRPQDRQFILSSKKLLLSDSGFYLCAWSKGQGSNYGYTFGSGTRLTVV.

The rearrangement links TRBV13 to TRBJ2-1; D perhaps matches TRBD1 (6 bases). The CDR3 runs to 15 residues. Germline V gene sequence: CDR1 PRHDT, CDR2 FYEKMQ (reference sequence). The V end lost 2 bases, the J end lost 6 bases, and 14 bases lay between the germline ends. CDR3 residues: CASSLSHTGPNEQFF. The CDR3 nucleotides are TGTGCCAGCAGCTTAAGCCATACAGGGCCCAATGAGCAGTTCTTC.